These 5 T cell receptor beta chains came from one sample sequenced in a study of blood T cell repertoires in COVID-19. Sequencing used immunoSEQ multiplex PCR; TCRdb keeps in-frame clones, though not all of them. The sample lists more than 100,000 clones; around 86% were seen once. The sequencing input was peripheral blood. The receptors originated from a woman in her seventies with acute or convalescent COVID-19.

This clone occurred once. CDR3 bases: TGTGCCAGCAGTCCCTCGGTCTGGGCCGATGGCTACACCTTC. It is translated as CASSPSVWADGYTF. The chain couples TRBV28 to TRBJ1-2; D gene uncertain. Germline lookup yields CDR1 MDHEN and CDR2 SYDVKM. With 5 bases removed from V and 6 bases from J, the gap between germline ends came to 16 bases. The CDR3 totals 14 residues.

The rearrangement uses TRBV7-2 and TRBJ2-7, with TRBD2 as a possible D gene (7 bases). CDR3 size: 14 residues. Trimming removed 7 bases from V and 2 bases from J, with 15 bases in between. Per the germline V gene, CDR1 is SGHTA and CDR2 is FQGNSA. The CDR3 is CASTTWGGPYEQYF. DNA for the CDR3: TGTGCCAGCACTACCTGGGGGGGCCCCTACGAGCAGTACTTC. The entire variable domain, with the rest obtained from reference TRBV7-2 and TRBJ2-7, is as follows: GAGVSQSPSNKVTEKGKDVELRCDPISGHTALYWYRQSLGQGLEFLIYFQGNSAPDKSGLPSDRFSAERTGGSVSTLTIQRTQQEDSAVYLCASTTWGGPYEQYFGPGTRLTVT.

The V and J genes are TRBV19 and TRBJ2-1, with D perhaps TRBD2 (6 bases). Germline loops: CDR1 LNHDA, CDR2 SQIVND (reference sequence). Deletions cut 3 bases from V and 0 bases from J, with 18 bases between. The CDR3 has 18 amino acids. CDR3 region: CASSMPPWGVRSYNEQFF. In nucleotides, the CDR3 is TGTGCCAGTAGTATGCCCCCTTGGGGGGTCCGCTCCTACAATGAGCAGTTCTTC.

The V gene is TRBV18, the J gene TRBJ2-4; TRBD1 matches at 12 bases. Trimming removed 3 bases from V and 7 bases from J; junction bases left unmatched: 13. Germline V gives CDR1 KGHSH, CDR2 LQKENI. CDR3 length equals 18 residues. The CDR3 here is CASSPDRTGTGGSNIQYF. The CDR3, as DNA: TGTGCCAGCTCACCCGACCGTACCGGGACAGGGGGCAGTAACATTCAGTACTTC.

This clone turned up a few times. This rearrangement joins TRBV3-1 (or the pseudogene TRBV3-2) to TRBJ2-1; 7 bases line up with TRBD2. The CDR3 is 14 amino acids. V gave up 8 bases and J gave up 7 bases; unmatched junction bases: 11. Germline CDR1 and CDR2: LGHDT and YNNKEL (reference sequence). For the CDR3, the DNA is TGTGCCAGCCGAAACAGCGGGGCCGGGAATGAGCAGTTCTTC. Translating it yields CASRNSGAGNEQFF.